One sample yielded the 8 T cell receptor beta chains listed below, sequenced in a study of blood T cell repertoires in COVID-19. Clones were sequenced by immunoSEQ multiplex PCR, and TCRdb holds only the in-frame ones, with some missing. The repertoire includes about 220,000 clones, approximately 78% of them detected once, and less than 9.5% sits in the top ten. Source material: peripheral blood. The receptors were sampled from a woman of 80 years or more with COVID-19, enrolled during active disease.

This clone was seen a handful of times. V is TRBV27 and J is TRBJ2-7, with 9 bases aligning to TRBD1. Germline trimming cut 5 bases from V and 3 bases from J; bases unmatched to any gene: 8. CDR3 length: 15 residues. CDR1 and CDR2 from the germline V gene are MNHEY and SMNVEV (reference sequence). The CDR3 protein is CASSPRQGVIYEQYF. CDR3 nucleotides: TGTGCCAGCAGTCCCAGACAGGGGGTAATCTACGAGCAGTACTTC.

This clone was picked up a small number of times. The rearrangement links TRBV6-7 to TRBJ1-5, with 9 nucleotides matching TRBD1. TRBV6-7 is flagged as an ORF with uncertain function. The trim removed 1 base at V and 0 bases at J, leaving 4 bases unmatched. The CDR3 extends over 17 amino acids. The DNA for the CDR3 is TGTGCCAGCAGTTACTTGGGGACAGGGAATAGCAATCAGCCCCAGCATTTT. Amino acids: CASSYLGTGNSNQPQHF.

The V and J genes are TRBV30 and TRBJ1-1; D is possibly TRBD1 (6 bases). Germline V gives CDR1 GTSNPN, CDR2 SVGIG (reference sequence). Trimming left V 3 bases short and J 1 base short, with 12 bases between. CDR3 length equals 14 residues. The CDR3 DNA is TGTGCCTGGAGGGGCCAGGGGCAGAACACTGAAGCTTTCTTT. This translates into CAWRGQGQNTEAFF.

The V and J genes are TRBV27 and TRBJ2-1; 7 nucleotides line up with TRBD1. CDR3 length: 16 residues. Germline CDR1 reads MNHEY; CDR2 reads SMNVEV (reference sequence). J gave up 2 bases and V 5 bases, and 9 bases lay outside the gene matches. The CDR3 here is CASSPKTGWTYNEQFF. The CDR3 region has the DNA TGTGCCAGCAGTCCGAAGACAGGGTGGACCTACAATGAGCAGTTCTTC.

The gene calls are TRBV28 and TRBJ1-5; possible D gene TRBD1, 5 bases. V lost 5 bases and J 5 bases, leaving 16 bases between the germline ends. The germline gives CDR1 MDHEN, CDR2 SYDVKM. The CDR3 consists of 15 residues. The CDR3 region is CASSPPGGQYQPQHF. The CDR3 DNA sequence: TGTGCCAGCAGTCCTCCGGGCGGACAATATCAGCCCCAGCATTTT.

The J gene is TRBJ2-7, the V gene TRBV5-1; D possibly corresponds to TRBD2 (7 bases). Germline values: CDR1 SGHRS, CDR2 YFSETQ. There are 15 residues in the CDR3. With 0 bases removed from V and 3 bases from J, the gap between germline ends came to 13 bases. CDR3: CASSLGAGANYEQYF. The CDR3 bases are TGCGCCAGCAGCTTGGGCGCGGGGGCTAACTACGAGCAGTACTTC.

The chain links TRBV5-1 to TRBJ1-4, with D perhaps matching TRBD1 (5 bases). The V gene lost 1 base and the J gene lost 12 bases, with 16 bases spanning the gap. This CDR3 has 14 residues. CDR1 SGHRS and CDR2 YFSETQ come from the germline V gene. The CDR3 sequence: CASSLIPTSGELFF. DNA of the CDR3: TGCGCCAGCAGCTTGATCCCGACCTCGGGGGAACTGTTTTTT.

This clone was detected only a few times. The chain is built from TRBV7-2 and TRBJ1-2, with 8 nucleotides matching TRBD1. Germline-derived CDR1 and CDR2 are SGHTA and FQGNSA. The ends lost 3 bases at V and 4 bases at J; junction bases unmatched: 1. This CDR3 comprises 13 residues. For the CDR3, the DNA is TGTGCCAGCAGCTTTCAGGGGGCCTATGGCTACACCTTC. Amino acids: CASSFQGAYGYTF.